A single TCR beta chain is shown here with its context. No antigen is known for it. The data were taken from a study of OX40 agonist ivuxolimab in advanced cancers. Points from the study as a whole: Some of the lowest clonal expansion was seen in partial responders at 0.1-3.0 mg/kg. Low normalized clonal expansion also occurred in some nonresponding patients. Clonal expansion by week 6 occurred in CD4+ and CD8+ blood T cells (at 0.1 to 3.0 mg/kg).

The V gene's germline CDR1 is KGHSH and CDR2 LQKENI. This CDR3 is 15 amino acids long. Trimming cost V 6 bases and J 6 bases, with 18 bases left between them. Generated by immunoSEQ multiplex PCR, the TCRdb table keeps only in-frame clones and is missing some. Counted here are approximately 92,000 clones, roughly 95% occurring once; the ten biggest clones make up about 0.19%. On cycle 4 day 1 and cycle 7 day 1, as well as at baseline, blood was sampled. The material sequenced was CD4+ or CD8+ T cells sorted from blood, taken in a trial of the OX40 agonist ivuxolimab. The chain uses TRBV18 and TRBJ2-1; D possibly corresponds to TRBD2 (6 bases). The sequence was obtained from an adult with an advanced solid tumor such as melanoma, head and neck, liver or kidney cancer. The CDR3 DNA reads as TGTGCCAGCTCCCCGGGACTCCAGGTCGGCAATGAGCAGTTCTTC. Translating it yields CASSPGLQVGNEQFF.